The present entry profiles one T cell receptor (beta chain) with its context. This record belongs to a study of CD8 T cells in Susac syndrome. Random hexamers were used to reverse transcribe the RNA input (0.5 to 1 ug). Using its own MiXCR run on the immunoSEQ multiplex PCR reads, TCRdb lists one record per CDR3 protein. This table holds hundreds of thousands of distinct CDR3 sequences, roughly 93% found once. V lost 5 bases and J lost 7; bases outside the gene matches: 12. This CDR3 has 15 residues. The rearrangement links TRBV12-3 or TRBV12-4 to TRBJ1-1, with 8 positions matching TRBD1. Sequencing used CD4+ T cells from PBMCs. The receptor was isolated from a human donor with multiple sclerosis. This CDR3 is CASSPRKTGVDEAFF. The CDR3 DNA follows: TGTGCCAGCAGTCCCAGAAAGACAGGGGTAGATGAAGCTTTCTTT.